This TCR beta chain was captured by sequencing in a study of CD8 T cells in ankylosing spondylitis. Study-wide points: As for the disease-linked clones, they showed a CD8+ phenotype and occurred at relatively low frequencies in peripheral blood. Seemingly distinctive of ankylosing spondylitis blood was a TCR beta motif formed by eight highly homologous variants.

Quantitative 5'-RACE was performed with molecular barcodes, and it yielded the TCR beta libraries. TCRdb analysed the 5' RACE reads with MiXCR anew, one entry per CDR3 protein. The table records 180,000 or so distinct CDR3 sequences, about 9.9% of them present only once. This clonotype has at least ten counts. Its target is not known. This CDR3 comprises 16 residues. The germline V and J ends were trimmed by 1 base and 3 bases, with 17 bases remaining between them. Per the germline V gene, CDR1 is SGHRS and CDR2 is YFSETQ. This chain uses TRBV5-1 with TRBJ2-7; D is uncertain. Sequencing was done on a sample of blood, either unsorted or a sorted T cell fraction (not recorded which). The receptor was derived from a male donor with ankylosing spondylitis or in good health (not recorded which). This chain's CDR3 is CASSLIGVDGFYEQYF. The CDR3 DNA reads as TGCGCCAGCAGCTTGATTGGGGTGGACGGTTTCTACGAGCAGTACTTC. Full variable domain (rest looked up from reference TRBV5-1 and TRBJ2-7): KAGVTQTPRYLIKTRGQQVTLSCSPISGHRSVSWYQQTPGQGLQFLFEYFSETQRNKGNFPGRFSGRQFSNSRSEMNVSTLELGDSALYLCASSLIGVDGFYEQYFGPGTRLTVT.